In this sample, the clone carrying this T cell receptor beta chain turned up a few times. Original analysis: Amplification from reference gene primers served as the basis for estimated nucleated cell counts. Assay: immunoSEQ multiplex PCR; the TCRdb copy retains only in-frame clones and omits some. V, J and clone size reflect that table, while D and trimming were determined from the DNA. The sample carries over 150,000 clones, 70% to 90% recorded once. The sample is drawn from a study of blood T cell repertoires in COVID-19. The wider study: Both acute and convalescent COVID-19 samples were obtained from the United States, Italy and Spain.

The CDR3 totals 15 residues. The V gene lost 5 bases and the J gene lost 3 bases, with 14 bases spanning the gap. The germline V gene has CDR1 SGHKS and CDR2 YYEKEE (reference sequence). The sample consisted of peripheral blood. The rearrangement joins TRBV5-5 to TRBJ2-2, with D maybe TRBD2 (5 bases). This clonotype was obtained from a woman older than 75 with COVID-19, enrolled during active disease. CDR3 sequence reads: CASRMEEGYTGELFF. The CDR3 nucleotides read TGTGCCAGCAGGATGGAAGAGGGATACACCGGGGAGCTGTTTTTT. The full variable domain, completed using reference TRBV5-5 and TRBJ2-2, is DAGVTQSPTHLIKTRGQQVTLRCSPISGHKSVSWYQQVLGQGPQFIFQYYEKEERGRGNFPDRFSARQFPNYSSELNVNALLLGDSALYLCASRMEEGYTGELFFGEGSRLTVL.